This entry features one TCR beta chain sequence. This CDR3 has 14 amino acids. V was cut by 5 bases and J by 1 base, with 11 bases left in between. CDR1 is SEHNR, CDR2 FQNEAQ, per germline (reference sequence). The data were produced by immunoSEQ multiplex PCR, yet TCRdb's version contains in-frame clones alone and is incomplete. Counted here are 45,000 to 60,000 clones, roughly 92% occurring once; the ten biggest clones make up roughly 0.71%. The source of the sample is a study of T cell changes during pregnancy in multiple sclerosis. Here the sequenced sample was CD4+ T cells from peripheral blood mononuclear cells, taken in the third trimester of pregnancy. The source of this sequence is a female donor with multiple sclerosis, enrolled in a pregnancy study. The chain combines TRBV7-9 with TRBJ1-1; D remains ambiguous. The DNA of the CDR3 is TGTGCCAGCAGCATCATGGGCAAGAACACTGAAGCTTTCTTT. Amino acids: CASSIMGKNTEAFF. Drawing the rest from reference TRBV7-9 and TRBJ1-1, the complete variable domain is DTGVSQNPRHKITKRGQNVTFRCDPISEHNRLYWYRQTLGQGPEFLTYFQNEAQLEKSRLLSDRFSAERPKGSFSTLEIQRTEQGDSAMYLCASSIMGKNTEAFFGQGTRLTVV.